The 9 T cell receptor beta chains below all came from one sample that was sequenced in a study of T cell repertoires in cytomegalovirus infection (dated by TCRdb to between 2018 and 2021). Sample treatment or condition, as interpreted from the label and publication: in vitro stimulation with specific CMV peptide epitopes to enrich CMV-specific T cells. Their recognized antigens are unknown. The instrument given in TCRdb is Illumina HiSeq 1500. Through fastp at Q25 and MiXCR, TCRdb rebuilt clones from the public reads, retaining in-frame beta chains. Every distinct CDR3 protein forms one entry, paired with its most common genes and DNA. The sample profile shows hundreds of thousands of distinct CDR3 sequences; approximately 33% of them were found once. The ten largest clonotypes hold 15% to 20% of the sample. The sequencing used cultured PBMCs, collected from culture after CMV antigen stimulation. All receptors come from a human donor in good health (CMV status not recorded). Some clones in this sample may be carry-over from other donors' samples.

This clonotype has a handful of counts. A read error may account for a junction end that differs from germline. J is TRBJ2-1 and V is TRBV4-1, with 10 bases that match TRBD1. The CDR3 contains 15 residues. Germline values: CDR1 MGHRA, CDR2 YSYEKL. The CDR3 is CASSQDRGSYNEQFF. DNA of the CDR3: TGTGCCAGCAGCCAGGACAGGGGGTCGTACAATGAGCAGTTCTTC.

The V call is TRBV18, the J call TRBJ2-1; tentatively, D is TRBD1 or TRBD2 (5 bases each). V was trimmed by 3 bases and J by 7 bases, leaving 13 bases between them. Germline CDR1 and CDR2: KGHSH and LQKENI. The CDR3 is made up of 14 amino acids. The CDR3 here is CASSPRGFFNEQFF. CDR3 in DNA: TGTGCCAGCTCACCGAGGGGATTTTTTAATGAGCAGTTCTTC.

The chain carries TRBV28 and TRBJ1-1; D is unclear. In germline, CDR1 is MDHEN, CDR2 SYDVKM. Trimming took off 3 bases at V and 10 bases at J, with 12 bases between the two ends. The CDR3 is 12 residues long. CDR3 sequence (DNA): TGTGCCAGCAGTTTCGAAGGGAAGGGAGCTTTCTTT. Translation: CASSFEGKGAFF.

The chain recombines TRBV10-3 with TRBJ2-6; D unresolved. The CDR3 loop spans 13 amino acids. CDR1 is ENHRY and CDR2 is SYGVKD in the germline V gene. The V and J ends lost 10 bases and 0 bases respectively, with 7 bases between them. CDR3 amino acids: CATTHSGANVLTF. The DNA for the CDR3 is TGTGCCACCACCCACTCTGGGGCCAACGTCCTGACTTTC.

The chain employs TRBV11-3 and TRBJ2-7, with D possibly TRBD1 on 6 matching bases. The CDR3 length is 16 residues. Per the germline V gene, CDR1 is SGHNT and CDR2 is YENEEA. Trimming took 3 bases from V and 1 from J, leaving 16 bases between them. The CDR3 loop is CASSFLRAGDSYEQYF. CDR3 DNA: TGTGCCAGCAGCTTTCTTCGGGCAGGGGATTCCTACGAGCAGTACTTC.

This clonotype was counted between two and nine times. V and J are TRBV12-3 or TRBV12-4 and TRBJ2-2, with D hard to call. V was shortened by 6 bases and J by 5 bases, with 16 bases between the two germline ends. The CDR3 covers 15 residues. This CDR3 reads CASSPERTLTGELFF. As DNA, the CDR3 is TGTGCCAGCAGCCCAGAGAGGACCCTTACCGGGGAGCTGTTTTTT.

The chain has TRBV7-2 and TRBJ2-1, with D possibly being TRBD1 or TRBD2 (5 bases each). The germline V gene encodes CDR1 SGHTA and CDR2 FQGNSA. Trimming cost V 1 base and J 7 bases, with 20 bases left between them. The CDR3 is 17 residues long. The CDR3 loop is CASSLVGAGTWGNEQFF. CDR3 in DNA: TGTGCCAGCAGCTTAGTAGGGGCTGGAACCTGGGGGAATGAGCAGTTCTTC.

The chain has TRBV7-6 and TRBJ2-1; D call uncertain. Per the germline V gene, CDR1 is SGHVS and CDR2 is FNYEAQ. Trimming stripped 3 bases from V and 0 bases from J, with 9 bases between. The CDR3 totals 15 residues. This chain's CDR3 is CASSFRLSSYNEQFF. The DNA for the CDR3 is TGTGCCAGCAGCTTCAGATTAAGCTCCTACAATGAGCAGTTCTTC. Drawing the rest from reference TRBV7-6 and TRBJ2-1, the complete variable domain is GAGVSQSPRYKVTKRGQDVALRCDPISGHVSLYWYRQALGQGPEFLTYFNYEAQQDKSGLPNDRFSAERPEGSISTLTIQRTEQRDSAMYRCASSFRLSSYNEQFFGPGTRLTVL.

This clonotype was seen only a few times. The chain uses TRBV7-8 and TRBJ2-5, with a tentative D call TRBD2 (6 bases). The V end lost 0 bases, the J end lost 4 bases, and 12 bases lay between the germline ends. Germline CDR1 is SGHVS and CDR2 is FQNEAQ. CDR3 length equals 15 residues. The CDR3 DNA sequence: TGTGCCAGCAGCTTAGCTGGCGGGGCCGCAGAGACCCAGTACTTC. Encoded protein: CASSLAGGAAETQYF.